This TCR delta chain was identified in a study of Vδ1+ human thymocytes. The V gene's germline CDR1 is TSWWSYY and CDR2 QGS. This CDR3 spans 26 amino acids. V trimming: 3 bases; J trimming: 0 bases; junction bases outside the gene matches: 37. Study-wide points: Thymic TRG and TRD repertoires appeared highly polyclonal. TRD repertoires were essentially private, unlike widely shared TRG clonotypes.

Comment on this clone: Antigen unknown.

Sequences come from RNA converted to cDNA by reverse transcription. The CDR3 regions were amplified by multiplex PCR from V-gene primers to a constant-region primer. TCRdb called clones from the multiplex PCR reads again using CATT. The sample contains about 73,000 delta-chain clones, approximately 37% of which appear only once. The TCR originated in a boy younger than two who had congenital heart surgery. Sequencing used Vdelta1+ gamma-delta thymocytes from the thymus. Stated subset: FACS-sorted CD3+ TCRalphabeta- TCRVdelta1+ TCRVdelta2- thymocytes. The chain recombines TRDV1 with TRDJ1; 7 bases map to TRDD3. The CDR3 nucleotides are TGTGCTCTTGGGGACCTGACTGAGGCCTCCCTAACGGATTGCCAACCGGGGGATTTCTACACCGATAAACTCATCTTT. This gives the protein CALGDLTEASLTDCQPGDFYTDKLIF.